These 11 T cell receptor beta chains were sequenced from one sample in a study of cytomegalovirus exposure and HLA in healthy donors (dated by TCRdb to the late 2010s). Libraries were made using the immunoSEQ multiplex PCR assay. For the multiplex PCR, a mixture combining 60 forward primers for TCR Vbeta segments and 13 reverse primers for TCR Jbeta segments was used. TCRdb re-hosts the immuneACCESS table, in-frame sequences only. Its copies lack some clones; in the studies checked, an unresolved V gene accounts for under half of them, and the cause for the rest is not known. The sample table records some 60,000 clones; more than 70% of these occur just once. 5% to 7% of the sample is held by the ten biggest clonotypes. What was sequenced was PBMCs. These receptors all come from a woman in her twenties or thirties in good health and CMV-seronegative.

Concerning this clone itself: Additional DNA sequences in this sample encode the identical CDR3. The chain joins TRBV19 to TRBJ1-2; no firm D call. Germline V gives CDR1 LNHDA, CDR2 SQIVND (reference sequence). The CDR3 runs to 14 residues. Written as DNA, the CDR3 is TGTGTTTTTTTCAAAGAGAAGGCGGCCTACGGCTACACCTTC. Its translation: CVFFKEKAAYGYTF.

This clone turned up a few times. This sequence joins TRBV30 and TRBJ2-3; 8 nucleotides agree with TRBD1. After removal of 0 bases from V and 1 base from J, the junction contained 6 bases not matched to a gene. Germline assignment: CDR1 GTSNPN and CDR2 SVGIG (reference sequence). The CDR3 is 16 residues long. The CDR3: CAWSVRSGGGTDTQYF. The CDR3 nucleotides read TGTGCCTGGAGTGTCAGGTCAGGGGGCGGCACAGATACGCAGTATTTT.

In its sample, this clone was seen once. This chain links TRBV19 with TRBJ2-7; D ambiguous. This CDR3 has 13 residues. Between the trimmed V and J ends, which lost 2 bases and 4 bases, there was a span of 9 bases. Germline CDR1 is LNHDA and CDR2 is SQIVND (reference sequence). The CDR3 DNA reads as TGTGCCAGTAGTATATTAGTCGGGTACGAGCAGTACTTC. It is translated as CASSILVGYEQYF.

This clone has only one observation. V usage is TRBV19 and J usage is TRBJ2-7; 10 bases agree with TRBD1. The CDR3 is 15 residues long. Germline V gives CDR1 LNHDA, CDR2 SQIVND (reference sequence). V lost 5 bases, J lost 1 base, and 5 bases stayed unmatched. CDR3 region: CASSFGTGVSYEQYF. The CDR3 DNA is TGTGCCAGTAGTTTTGGGACAGGGGTATCCTACGAGCAGTACTTC.

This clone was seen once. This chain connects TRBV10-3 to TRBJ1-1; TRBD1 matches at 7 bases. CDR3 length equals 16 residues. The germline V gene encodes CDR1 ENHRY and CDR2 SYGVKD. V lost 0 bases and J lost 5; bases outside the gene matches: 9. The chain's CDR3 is CAISESNTQGKTEAFF. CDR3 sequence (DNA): TGTGCCATCAGTGAGTCGAACACACAGGGGAAGACTGAAGCTTTCTTT.

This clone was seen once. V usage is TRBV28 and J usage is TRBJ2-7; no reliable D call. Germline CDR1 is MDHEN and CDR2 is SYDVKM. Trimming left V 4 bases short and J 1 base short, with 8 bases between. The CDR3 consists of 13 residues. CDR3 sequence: CASSYPVSYEQYF. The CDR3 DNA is TGTGCCAGCAGTTACCCGGTATCCTACGAGCAGTACTTC.

The CDR3 spells CAWRPHDNSGTYEQYV. The CDR3, as DNA: TGTGCCTGGAGACCCCACGATAACAGTGGCACCTACGAGCAGTACGTC. This chain uses TRBV30 with TRBJ2-7; D not resolved. The CDR3 contains 16 residues. CDR1 is GTSNPN, CDR2 SVGIG, per germline (reference sequence). V was cut by 3 bases and J by 2 bases, with 20 bases left in between.

The DNA for the CDR3 is TGTGCCAGCAGCTTAGCCCGGGACAAGTCTAGGTACACCTTC. This sequence encodes CASSLARDKSRYTF. The chain carries TRBV7-9 and TRBJ1-2; D is perhaps TRBD1 (6 bases). The V gene's germline CDR1 is SEHNR and CDR2 FQNEAQ (reference sequence). Trimming removed 0 bases at V and 11 bases at J, with 16 bases between. There are 14 residues in the CDR3.

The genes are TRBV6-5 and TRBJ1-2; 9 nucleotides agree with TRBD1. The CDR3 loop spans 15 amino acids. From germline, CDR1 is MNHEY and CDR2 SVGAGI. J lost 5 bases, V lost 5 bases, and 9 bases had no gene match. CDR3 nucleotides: TGTGCCAGCAGTCCCGGGACAGGGTCAGGGTATGGCTACACCTTC. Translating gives CASSPGTGSGYGYTF.

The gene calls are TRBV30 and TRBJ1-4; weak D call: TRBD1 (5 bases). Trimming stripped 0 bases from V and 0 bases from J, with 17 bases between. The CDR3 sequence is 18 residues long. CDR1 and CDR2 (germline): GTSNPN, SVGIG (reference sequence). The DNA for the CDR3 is TGTGCCTGGAGTGTACAAAAGGGGTTGTACTCAACTAATGAAAAACTGTTTTTT. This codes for CAWSVQKGLYSTNEKLFF.

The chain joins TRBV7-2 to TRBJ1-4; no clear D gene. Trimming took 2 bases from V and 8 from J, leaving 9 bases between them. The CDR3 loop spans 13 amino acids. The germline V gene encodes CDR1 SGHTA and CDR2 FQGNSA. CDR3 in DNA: TGTGCCAGCAGCTTAAGCGGAGTGGAAAAACTGTTTTTT. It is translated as CASSLSGVEKLFF.